Below are 29 T cell receptor beta chains sequenced from a single sample in a study of T-cell reconstitution after alpha-beta-depleted transplantation in children. TCRbeta library preparation incorporated unique molecular identifiers. TCRdb redid the calling of the PCR reads with MiXCR, one entry per CDR3 protein. The data show a few hundred thousand distinct CDR3 sequences, 25% to 30% seen once. This specimen was PBMCs, taken before TCRalphabeta/CD19-depleted stem cell transplant. These receptors were collected from a boy under two years old with Wiskott-Aldrich syndrome, due to receive a stem cell transplant.

Only a few counts were recorded for this clonotype. The rearrangement joins TRBV2 to TRBJ1-6; D unclear. The CDR3 has 13 amino acids. Germline CDR1 reads SNHLY; CDR2 reads FYNNEI. The V and J ends lost 7 bases and 8 bases respectively, with 12 bases between them. The CDR3 loop reads CASKREMDSPLHF. The CDR3, as DNA: TGTGCCAGCAAGAGGGAAATGGATTCACCCCTCCACTTT.

This chain uses TRBV4-1 with TRBJ2-3; 11 positions agree with TRBD2. V lost 4 bases to trimming and J lost 3 bases; unmatched junction nucleotides: 12. This CDR3 is 18 amino acids long. Germline V lookup: CDR1 MGHRA, CDR2 YSYEKL. CDR3 loop: CASSPRETSGDGTDTQYF. In nucleotides, the CDR3 is TGCGCCAGCAGCCCCAGGGAGACTAGCGGGGACGGGACAGATACGCAGTATTTT.

This chain uses TRBV29-1 with TRBJ1-1; 7 bases align to TRBD1. Per the germline V gene, CDR1 is SQVTM and CDR2 is ANQGSEA. The CDR3 covers 12 residues. J lost 4 bases, V lost 7 bases, and 6 bases had no gene match. The chain's CDR3 is CSARTGSTEAFF. The CDR3 nucleotides are TGCAGCGCAAGGACAGGATCCACTGAAGCTTTCTTT.

In the case of this clonotype: At one end, the junction sequence differs from germline, possibly due to a read error. V gene TRBV12-3 or TRBV12-4 combines with J gene TRBJ2-7; 8 bases map to TRBD2. This CDR3 is built from 14 residues. The CDR3 DNA is TGTGCCAGCAGATTAGCGGGGTCCATTAACGAGCAGTACTTC. It specifies CASRLAGSINEQYF.

The chain carries TRBV6-5 and TRBJ1-2; 10 nucleotides align to TRBD1. V gave up 6 bases and J gave up 4 bases; unmatched junction bases: 5. The CDR3 totals 14 residues. Looked up from germline, CDR1 is MNHEY and CDR2 is SVGAGI. CDR3 sequence (DNA): TGTGCCAGCAGCAGGACAGGGGGATTCTATGGCTACACCTTC. It yields the protein CASSRTGGFYGYTF.

In its sample, this clonotype was seen a few times. The V and J genes are TRBV11-2 and TRBJ1-2; 7 positions match TRBD1. Looked up from germline, CDR1 is SGHAT and CDR2 is FQNNGV. The CDR3 length is 14 residues. The J segment lost 5 bases and the V segment lost 5 bases, leaving 8 bases of the junction unmatched. The CDR3 DNA reads TGTGCCAGCAGCACCGGACAGGCAAGATATGGCTACACCTTC. Protein product: CASSTGQARYGYTF.

This clonotype showed up just a few times. V and J are TRBV11-1 and TRBJ2-1, with 7 nucleotides matching TRBD2. V shed 8 bases, J shed 0 bases, and the junction held 16 bases outside the gene matches. There are 18 residues in the CDR3. Germline lookup yields CDR1 SGHAT and CDR2 FQDESV (reference sequence). CDR3 sequence reads: CASPPPPKRDPSYNEQFF. CDR3 DNA: TGTGCCAGCCCCCCACCCCCCAAGCGGGATCCCTCCTACAATGAGCAGTTCTTC.

The chain uses TRBV3-1 and TRBJ2-5; D gene ambiguous. There are 13 residues in the CDR3. Trimming shortened V by 3 bases and J by 2 bases, and 7 bases separated the two germline ends. CDR1 and CDR2 (germline): LGHDT, YNNKEL (reference sequence). The CDR3 DNA is TGTGCCAGCAGCCAGCTAACTCAAGAGACCCAGTACTTC. It specifies CASSQLTQETQYF.

The CDR3 coding sequence is TGCAGTGCCCTGGGGGACAGGGCGAGCTATGGCTACACCTTC. Encoded protein: CSALGDRASYGYTF. The gene calls are TRBV20-1 and TRBJ1-2; TRBD1 agrees at 9 bases. There are 14 residues in the CDR3. Germline assignment: CDR1 DFQATT and CDR2 SNEGSKA (reference sequence). J gave up 4 bases and V 6 bases, and 9 bases lay outside the gene matches.

The chain has TRBV20-1 and TRBJ2-7; D unclear. The V gene lost 2 bases and the J gene lost 1 base, with 12 bases spanning the gap. This CDR3 has 14 residues. Looked up from germline, CDR1 is DFQATT and CDR2 is SNEGSKA (reference sequence). CDR3: CSARPGSLSYEQYF. In nucleotides, the CDR3 is TGCAGTGCTAGACCCGGGTCCCTTTCCTACGAGCAGTACTTC.

This chain links TRBV5-1 with TRBJ2-7; TRBD2 is a possible D gene (5 bases). From germline, CDR1 is SGHRS and CDR2 YFSETQ. The CDR3 runs to 15 residues. The V and J ends lost 4 bases and 2 bases respectively, with 16 bases between them. The CDR3 spells CASSPGLLTTYEQYF. As DNA, the CDR3 is TGCGCCAGCAGCCCCGGACTCCTCACAACCTACGAGCAGTACTTC.

The rearrangement links TRBV5-1 to TRBJ2-2; D is possibly TRBD2 (6 bases). The CDR3 sequence is 16 residues long. The germline CDR1 and CDR2 sequences are SGHRS and YFSETQ. The V end lost 0 bases, the J end lost 0 bases, and 9 bases lay between the germline ends. This CDR3 is CASSLVPGANTGELFF. The CDR3 DNA sequence: TGCGCCAGCAGCTTGGTTCCGGGGGCGAACACCGGGGAGCTGTTTTTT.

V is TRBV12-3 or TRBV12-4 and J is TRBJ2-1, with 9 bases that match TRBD2. The V and J ends lost 5 bases and 5 bases, in that order; junction bases with no gene match: 10. This CDR3 is 16 amino acids long. The CDR3 nucleotides are TGTGCCAGCAGTCCCTGGGGTAGCGGGGGCCACAATGAGCAGTTCTTC. This gives the protein CASSPWGSGGHNEQFF.

The rearrangement uses TRBV20-1 and TRBJ2-7, with TRBD1 identical over 8 bases. V was clipped by 6 bases and J by 7 bases; unmatched bases: 11. Germline V gives CDR1 DFQATT, CDR2 SNEGSKA (reference sequence). This CDR3 has 13 residues. The CDR3 DNA reads TGCAGTGCAACCCGGGACAGGTCAAATGAGCAGTACTTC. This encodes CSATRDRSNEQYF.

This chain uses TRBV21-1 with TRBJ1-5; the tabulated D call, TRBD1, remains unverified against the DNA. TRBV21-1 is described as a pseudogene. The CDR3 has 17 residues. In DNA, the CDR3 is TGTGCCAGCAACACATTACAGGGTTATCAAATCAATCAGCCCCAGCATTTT. The encoded protein is CASNTLQGYQINQPQHF.

The genes are TRBV5-5 and TRBJ2-1, with 9 bases lining up with TRBD2. The germline gives CDR1 SGHKS, CDR2 YYEKEE (reference sequence). The CDR3 length is 17 residues. J was trimmed by 0 bases and V by 1 base; bases with no gene match: 5. CDR3 sequence (DNA): TGTGCCAGCAGCTTGAGACTAGCGGCAAACTCCTACAATGAGCAGTTCTTC. Translation: CASSLRLAANSYNEQFF.

This clonotype was seen a few times. This chain uses TRBV11-2 with TRBJ2-1; D is perhaps TRBD2 (5 bases). CDR1 SGHAT and CDR2 FQNNGV come from the germline V gene. This CDR3 comprises 13 residues. V lost 5 bases and J 5 bases, leaving 10 bases between the germline ends. The DNA for the CDR3 is TGTGCCAGCAGCCCAGACTACCACAATGAGCAGTTCTTC. Its translation is CASSPDYHNEQFF.

This clonotype occurred a few times. The rearrangement joins TRBV20-1 to TRBJ1-5; D unclear. CDR3 length equals 15 residues. Germline CDR1 is DFQATT and CDR2 is SNEGSKA (reference sequence). Deletions cut 0 bases from V and 2 bases from J, with 11 bases between. CDR3 amino acids: CSARDPGDGNQPQHF. The CDR3, as DNA: TGCAGTGCTAGAGATCCCGGGGATGGCAATCAGCCCCAGCATTTT.

The V gene is TRBV27, the J gene TRBJ2-7; 8 positions agree with TRBD1. The CDR3 runs 14 residues. Germline V CDR1 and CDR2: MNHEY, SMNVEV (reference sequence). The trim removed 3 bases at V and 2 bases at J, leaving 3 bases unmatched. The DNA for the CDR3 is TGTGCCAGCAGTTTCGGACAGGGCCCCTACGAGCAGTACTTC. It yields the protein CASSFGQGPYEQYF.

This clonotype was seen only a few times. The chain links TRBV20-1 to TRBJ2-7; perhaps TRBD1 as D (6 bases). Trimming shortened V by 6 bases and J by 4 bases, and 13 bases separated the two germline ends. The CDR3 runs to 12 residues. Germline CDR1 is DFQATT and CDR2 is SNEGSKA (reference sequence). In nucleotides, the CDR3 is TGCAGTGCAAGATCTCAGGGGTACGAGCAGTACTTC. This gives the protein CSARSQGYEQYF.

There are a few counts of this clonotype. This chain links TRBV28 with TRBJ2-7; D gene unclear. The CDR3 length is 16 residues. CDR1 is MDHEN, CDR2 SYDVKM, per germline. V shed 5 bases and J shed 3 bases, with 20 bases lying between them. The CDR3 nucleotides read TGTGCCAGCAGTCCCAACTCACTCCCATGGGTCTACGAGCAGTACTTC. Translated: CASSPNSLPWVYEQYF.

The chain carries TRBV5-1 and TRBJ2-3; 7 nucleotides line up with TRBD2. CDR3 length equals 16 residues. Germline CDR1 is SGHRS and CDR2 is YFSETQ. V lost 0 bases and J lost 1; bases outside the gene matches: 5. The CDR3 nucleotides read TGCGCCAGCAGCTTGGGCGGACTAGAGGGCACAGATACGCAGTATTTT. This translates into CASSLGGLEGTDTQYF.

V gene TRBV5-1 combines with J gene TRBJ1-1, with 8 positions matching TRBD1. CDR3 length: 15 residues. Trimming cost V 0 bases and J 5 bases; bases outside gene matches: 6. CDR1 is SGHRS, CDR2 YFSETQ, per germline. CDR3 loop: CASSLAMTGATEAFF. The CDR3 DNA reads as TGCGCCAGCAGCTTGGCAATGACAGGGGCAACTGAAGCTTTCTTT.

This clonotype occurred a few times. No conserved phenylalanine or tryptophan is present at the end of the CDR3, so a read error is the likely explanation. This sequence joins TRBV5-1 and TRBJ2-3; D uncertain. Trimming cost V 0 bases and J 2 bases, with 7 bases left between them. The CDR3 loop spans 14 amino acids. Germline CDR1 and CDR2: SGHRS and YFSETQ. The CDR3 sequence is CASSLGQLTDTQYY. The CDR3 DNA sequence: TGCGCCAGCAGCTTGGGACAACTCACAGATACGCAGTATTAT.

There are a few counts of this clonotype. The CDR3 sequence: CASSLMREGQETQYF. DNA for the CDR3: TGTGCCAGCAGTTTAATGCGGGAGGGCCAAGAGACCCAGTACTTC. The J gene is TRBJ2-5, the V gene TRBV12-3 or TRBV12-4; 9 nucleotides match TRBD2. The J segment lost 1 base and the V segment lost 2 bases, leaving 2 bases of the junction unmatched. This CDR3 is 15 amino acids long.

This clonotype turned up a few times. V usage is TRBV29-1 and J usage is TRBJ2-1, with 7 bases matching TRBD2. V lost 2 bases, J lost 13 bases, and 14 bases stayed unmatched. This CDR3 contains 14 residues. Germline values: CDR1 SQVTM, CDR2 ANQGSEA. The CDR3 is CSVETAVGGRPQFF. The CDR3 bases are TGCAGCGTTGAAACGGCGGTAGGCGGGAGACCCCAGTTCTTC.

The genes are TRBV12-3 or TRBV12-4 and TRBJ2-7, with a possible D match to TRBD2 (5 bases). V was cut by 6 bases and J by 3 bases, with 18 bases left in between. CDR3 size: 15 residues. The chain's CDR3 is CASSAGVTPFYEQYF. The CDR3 DNA follows: TGTGCCAGCAGCGCCGGGGTGACACCCTTCTACGAGCAGTACTTC.

This clonotype was observed a few times. This chain joins TRBV30 and TRBJ2-2; weak D call: TRBD2 (5 bases). CDR3 length equals 13 residues. Germline CDR1 GTSNPN, CDR2 SVGIG (reference sequence). Trimming took 4 bases from V and 4 from J, leaving 10 bases between them. Written as DNA, the CDR3 is TGTGCCTGGACGCCGGACTTCACCGGGGAGCTGTTTTTT. Its protein is CAWTPDFTGELFF. Filled out from reference TRBV30 and TRBJ2-2, the complete variable domain reads SQTIHQWPATLVQPVGSPLSLECTVEGTSNPNLYWYRQAAGRGLQLLFYSVGIGQISSEVPQNLSASRPQDRQFILSSKKLLLSDSGFYLCAWTPDFTGELFFGEGSRLTVL.

This chain connects TRBV10-3 to TRBJ2-1, with a weak D call TRBD2 (5 bases). Trimming stripped 0 bases from V and 4 bases from J, with 10 bases between. The CDR3 runs 15 residues. Germline V gene lookup returns CDR1 ENHRY and CDR2 SYGVKD. This chain's CDR3 is CAISESRGQYNEQFF. CDR3 coding DNA: TGTGCCATCAGTGAGTCGAGAGGGCAATACAATGAGCAGTTCTTC.